This T cell receptor (beta chain) came from a study of technical replicates of blood from several donors. The CDR3 has 16 residues. Trimming took 1 base from V and 5 from J; bases not matched to a gene: 5. CDR1 and CDR2 from the germline V gene are MNHNY and SVGAGI (reference sequence). Clones were sequenced by immunoSEQ multiplex PCR, and TCRdb holds only the in-frame ones, with some missing. The sample lists around 62,000 clones, roughly 98% occurring once. Input material: T cells isolated from PBMCs. The TCR originated in a human donor in good health. The chain recombines TRBV6-6 with TRBJ2-1; TRBD1 matches 10 bases. This CDR3 reads CASSYWGQGRDNEQFF. In DNA, the CDR3 is TGTGCCAGCAGTTACTGGGGACAGGGGCGGGACAATGAGCAGTTCTTC.